Listed below are T cell receptor beta chains from one sample, sequenced in a study of T cell responses to AZD1222 COVID-19 vaccine. TCRdb keeps only in-frame clones here, not all; method: immunoSEQ multiplex PCR. The sample has roughly 170,000 clones, 85% to 95% seen once. Sequences were derived from peripheral blood, sampled on day 0 of AZD1222 vaccination. Receptors originate from an adult in good health. CDR3s include the opening cysteine and the closing phenylalanine or tryptophan. D genes are given only for firm matches. The size of a clone is reported for some rows only, either as once, few or many, or as a class for expanded clones.

TRBJ1-1,few,TRBV7-9,NA,CASSLGRGSEAFF,TGTGCCAGCAGCTTAGGTCGAGGTTCCGAAGCTTTCTTT
TRBJ1-1,NA,TRBV5-6,NA,CASSLYQTSEAFF,TGTGCCAGCAGCTTGTATCAGACATCTGAAGCTTTCTTT
TRBJ2-2,NA,TRBV5-1,TRBD2,CASSYSGGAGTGELFF,TGCGCCAGCAGCTACAGCGGGGGGGCCGGAACCGGGGAGCTGTTTTTT
TRBJ2-5,NA,TRBV5-1,NA,CASSLSGTPQETQYF,TGCGCCAGCAGCTTGTCCGGGACACCTCAAGAGACCCAGTACTTC
TRBJ1-1,NA,TRBV19,NA,CASSIGQVNTEAFF,TGTGCCAGTAGTATTGGGCAGGTGAACACTGAAGCTTTCTTT
TRBJ1-5,NA,TRBV5-1,NA,CASSLEGQNNQPQHF,TGCGCCAGCAGCTTGGAGGGGCAGAACAATCAGCCCCAGCATTTT
TRBJ1-2,few,TRBV7-9,TRBD1,CASSPRDRAKGPNYGYTF,TGTGCCAGCAGCCCCCGGGACAGGGCTAAGGGGCCCAACTATGGCTACACCTTC
TRBJ1-1,NA,TRBV20-1,TRBD1,CRGAGGTEAFF,TGCAGAGGAGCAGGGGGTACTGAAGCTTTCTTT
TRBJ1-3,NA,TRBV6-6,NA,CASSYSYLLDTIYF,TGTGCCAGCAGTTACTCTTACCTTTTGGACACCATATATTTT
TRBJ2-5,NA,TRBV2,TRBD2,CASLGASGYQYF,TGTGCCAGCTTAGGGGCTAGCGGGTACCAGTACTTC
TRBJ1-2,once,TRBV18,NA,CASSPGSAGGYTF,TGTGCCAGCTCACCAGGTTCGGCTGGTGGCTACACCTTC
TRBJ1-1,NA,TRBV6-5,NA,CASRWGNTEAFF,TGTGCCAGCAGGTGGGGGAACACTGAAGCTTTCTTT
TRBJ2-3,NA,TRBV7-8,NA,CASSRYTDTQYF,TGTGCCAGCAGCCGTTACACAGATACGCAGTATTTT
TRBJ1-2,NA,TRBV6-5,TRBD1,CASTDRSQGYTF,TGTGCCAGCACGGACAGGAGCCAGGGCTACACCTTC
TRBJ1-2,NA,TRBV6-1,NA,CASSDSYGYTF,TGTGCCAGCAGTGACAGCTATGGCTACACCTTC
TRBJ2-7,NA,TRBV5-8,NA,CASRQGHEQYF,TGTGCCAGCAGACAGGGCCACGAGCAGTACTTC
TRBJ2-2,NA,TRBV4-2,TRBD2,CASSQVSASGALNTGELFF,TGTGCCAGCAGCCAAGTTTCTGCTAGCGGGGCCTTGAACACCGGGGAGCTGTTTTTT
TRBJ2-1,NA,TRBV2,NA,CASTAEGLSGNEQFF,TGTGCCAGCACGGCGGAGGGTTTATCAGGGAATGAGCAGTTCTTC
TRBJ2-1,NA,TRBV3-1/TRBV3-2,NA,CASSPRDMSNNEQFF,TGTGCCAGCAGCCCACGGGACATGTCGAACAATGAGCAGTTCTTC
TRBJ1-1,NA,TRBV5-1,TRBD1,CASSLGTGGMNTEAFF,TGCGCCAGCAGCTTGGGGACAGGGGGAATGAACACTGAAGCTTTCTTT
TRBJ2-5,NA,TRBV5-1,TRBD1,CASSKGTGTRQETQYF,TGCGCCAGCAGCAAGGGGACAGGCACCCGCCAAGAGACCCAGTACTTC
TRBJ1-1,NA,TRBV6-5,NA,CASSPLERTEAFF,TGTGCCAGCAGTCCCCTGGAACGCACTGAAGCTTTCTTT
TRBJ2-3,NA,TRBV5-1,NA,CASSLGPTPSTDTQYF,TGCGCCAGCAGCCTTGGACCGACCCCTAGCACAGATACGCAGTATTTT
TRBJ1-2,NA,TRBV12-3/TRBV12-4,NA,CASRMGPYYGYTF,TGTGCCAGCAGGATGGGACCATACTATGGCTACACCTTC
TRBJ2-4,NA,TRBV3-1/TRBV3-2,NA,CASSQGMGNIQYF,TGTGCCAGCAGCCAAGGCATGGGAAACATTCAGTACTTC
TRBJ1-1,NA,TRBV7-8,NA,CASSLAGWAGEAFF,TGTGCCAGCAGCTTAGCCGGGTGGGCAGGCGAAGCTTTCTTT
TRBJ1-5,NA,TRBV28,NA,CASSLLGFNQPQHF,TGTGCCAGCAGTTTATTGGGTTTCAATCAGCCCCAGCATTTT
TRBJ1-5,once,TRBV6-5,NA,CASSYSWDGDQPQHF,TGTGCCAGCAGTTACTCTTGGGACGGGGATCAGCCCCAGCATTTT
TRBJ1-1,NA,TRBV7-2,NA,CASSSLGGRSGTEAFF,TGTGCCAGCAGCTCATTAGGGGGGCGTTCTGGCACTGAAGCTTTCTTT
TRBJ1-1,NA,TRBV6-5,NA,CASRYPVDGGAIEAFF,TGTGCCAGCAGGTACCCGGTGGACGGCGGGGCGATAGAAGCTTTCTTT
TRBJ1-1,NA,TRBV29-1,NA,CSVVLRVGNTEAFF,TGCAGCGTTGTCCTCAGGGTGGGGAACACTGAAGCTTTCTTT
TRBJ2-7,NA,TRBV5-4,TRBD1,CASSRTGTGEYEQYF,TGTGCCAGCAGCAGAACCGGGACAGGGGAATACGAGCAGTACTTC
TRBJ2-5,NA,TRBV29-1,TRBD2,CSVGAGGQETQYF,TGCAGCGTTGGAGCGGGGGGCCAAGAGACCCAGTACTTC
TRBJ2-3,NA,TRBV11-3,NA,CASSPLSTVLYTQYF,TGTGCCAGCAGCCCACTCAGCACAGTTCTTTATACGCAGTATTTT
TRBJ1-5,NA,TRBV3-1/TRBV3-2,NA,CASSQSVGDQPQHF,TGTGCCAGCAGCCAGAGCGTGGGGGATCAGCCCCAGCATTTT
TRBJ1-2,NA,TRBV19,TRBD1,CASSPGGGDYGYTF,TGTGCCAGTAGCCCAGGGGGCGGAGACTATGGCTACACCTTC